Presented here are 14 T cell receptor beta chains from one specimen sequenced in a study of control samples from healthy donors and cancer patients. Repertoires were generated with immunoSEQ multiplex PCR, while TCRdb's copy carries only in-frame clones and drops some. The data contain about 130,000 clones, 90% to 95% of them singletons. The specimen was PBMCs. These receptor sequences come from a man aged 50-60 years with head and neck cancer.

The genes are TRBV18 and TRBJ1-4; D is uncertain. Per the germline V gene, CDR1 is KGHSH and CDR2 is LQKENI. CDR3 size: 15 residues. V gave up 1 base and J gave up 6 bases, with 12 bases separating them. CDR3 nucleotides: TGTGCCAGCTCACCACGTCCGACTCCTGATGAAAAACTGTTTTTT. This sequence encodes CASSPRPTPDEKLFF.

This chain joins TRBV19 and TRBJ1-5; no definite D call. V gave up 5 bases and J gave up 0 bases, with 11 bases separating them. This CDR3 has 15 amino acids. The V gene's germline CDR1 is LNHDA and CDR2 SQIVND (reference sequence). The CDR3 nucleotides read TGTGCCAGTAGTCCATACAGTTATAGCAATCAGCCCCAGCATTTT. Its protein product is CASSPYSYSNQPQHF.

The CDR3 DNA reads as TGTGCCAGCAGGCACAGGGGTTCACCCCTCCACTTT. It yields the protein CASRHRGSPLHF. The chain uses TRBV6-5 and TRBJ1-6; 7 bases are shared with TRBD1. The trim removed 6 bases at V and 9 bases at J, leaving 2 bases unmatched. This CDR3 contains 12 residues. CDR1 is MNHEY and CDR2 is SVGAGI in the germline V gene.

The genes are TRBV5-8 and TRBJ2-2; D may be TRBD1 (5 bases). Germline V gene lookup returns CDR1 SGHTS and CDR2 YDEGEE. The ends were cut back, 3 bases at V and 1 base at J, with 7 bases in the middle. The CDR3 is 14 amino acids. CDR3 in amino acids: CASSWQGNTGELFF. CDR3 bases: TGTGCCAGCAGCTGGCAGGGGAACACCGGGGAGCTGTTTTTT.

The rearrangement links TRBV2 to TRBJ2-3; TRBD1 or TRBD2 may be the D gene (6 bases each). The V end lost 3 bases, the J end lost 4 bases, and 11 bases lay between the germline ends. The CDR3 has 14 residues. CDR1 is SNHLY, CDR2 FYNNEI, per germline. CDR3 amino acids: CASSEGGGPDTQYF. CDR3 coding DNA: TGTGCCAGCAGTGAGGGGGGCGGCCCAGATACGCAGTATTTT.

The gene calls are TRBV19 and TRBJ1-2; D gene ambiguous. With 6 bases removed from V and 5 bases from J, the gap between germline ends came to 16 bases. Germline V lookup: CDR1 LNHDA, CDR2 SQIVND (reference sequence). The CDR3 totals 14 residues. The CDR3 protein is CASRVEGGEYGYTF. CDR3 DNA sequence: TGTGCCAGTAGGGTCGAAGGAGGAGAGTATGGCTACACCTTC.

As DNA, the CDR3 is TGCGCCAGCAGCTTGGGGGACAGCCAAGAGACCCAGTACTTC. Its translation is CASSLGDSQETQYF. The rearrangement uses TRBV5-1 and TRBJ2-5, with 7 bases aligning to TRBD1. V lost 0 bases, J lost 1 base, and 0 bases stayed unmatched. The CDR3 spans 14 residues. CDR1 SGHRS and CDR2 YFSETQ come from the germline V gene.

The J gene is TRBJ2-2, the V gene TRBV10-3; no reliable D call. This CDR3 is 16 amino acids long. V shed 7 bases and J shed 0 bases, with 15 bases lying between them. Germline CDR1 is ENHRY and CDR2 is SYGVKD. The CDR3 here is CAIKGLVGTNTGELFF. DNA of the CDR3: TGTGCCATCAAGGGCCTAGTAGGGACGAACACCGGGGAGCTGTTTTTT.

The chain joins TRBV5-1 to TRBJ2-1; D possibly corresponds to TRBD1 (6 bases). Germline V gene data show CDR1 as SGHRS and CDR2 as YFSETQ. CDR3 size: 14 residues. Trimming took off 5 bases at V and 2 bases at J, with 11 bases between the two ends. DNA of the CDR3: TGCGCCAGCAGGGCAGGGGCGCCCTACAATGAGCAGTTCTTC. Amino acids: CASRAGAPYNEQFF.

This chain joins TRBV5-1 and TRBJ1-3, with D perhaps TRBD1 (6 bases). Trimming cost V 5 bases and J 1 base, with 13 bases left between them. The CDR3 totals 15 residues. The germline V gene encodes CDR1 SGHRS and CDR2 YFSETQ. The CDR3 here is CASREATGSGNTIYF. Written as DNA, the CDR3 is TGCGCCAGCAGAGAGGCAACAGGGTCTGGAAACACCATATATTTT.

This clone is a singleton in its sample. The germline gene is not matched at one end of the junction; a read error may be the cause. The V and J genes are TRBV29-1 and TRBJ1-2, with TRBD1 identical over 9 bases. This CDR3 contains 13 residues. In germline, CDR1 is SQVTM, CDR2 ANQGSEA. The chain's CDR3 is CSVEVGTGLPFAF. The CDR3 DNA reads as TGCAGCGTTGAAGTAGGGACAGGGTTGCCGTTTGCCTTC.

This clone was seen once. V usage is TRBV6-2 or TRBV6-3 and J usage is TRBJ2-3; D gene uncertain. Per germline, CDR1 MNHEY and CDR2 SVGEGT. This CDR3 is built from 11 residues. V lost 5 bases and J 2 bases, leaving 2 bases between the germline ends. For the CDR3, the DNA is TGTGCCAGCAGTAACACAGATACGCAGTATTTT. It specifies CASSNTDTQYF.

The genes are TRBV7-9 and TRBJ1-2; D unresolved. The germline V gene encodes CDR1 SEHNR and CDR2 FQNEAQ (reference sequence). The CDR3 has 13 residues. Trimming shortened V by 2 bases and J by 4 bases, and 8 bases separated the two germline ends. The CDR3 coding sequence is TGTGCCAGCAGCTTAAGCCGTTCCTATGGCTACACCTTC. This codes for CASSLSRSYGYTF.

The chain couples TRBV11-2 to TRBJ2-3; a possible D gene is TRBD1 (6 bases). In germline, CDR1 is SGHAT, CDR2 FQNNGV. The CDR3 is 13 residues long. V gave up 5 bases and J gave up 6 bases, with 12 bases separating them. CDR3 protein: CASSPTGTDTQYF. CDR3 nucleotides: TGTGCCAGCAGCCCTACAGGGACCGATACGCAGTATTTT. Full variable domain (remainder filled in from reference TRBV11-2 and TRBJ2-3): EAGVAQSPRYKIIEKRQSVAFWCNPISGHATLYWYQQILGQGPKLLIQFQNNGVVDDSQLPKDRFSAERLKGVDSTLKIQPAKLEDSAVYLCASSPTGTDTQYFGPGTRLTVL.